This TCR beta chain stems from a study of CD8 T cells in Susac syndrome. The authors reverse transcribed about 0.5 to 1 ug RNA with random hexamers. MiXCR, run by TCRdb on the immunoSEQ multiplex PCR reads, gives a single entry per CDR3 protein. This sample yields 200,000 or so distinct CDR3 sequences, of which about 96% are seen a single time; 0.093% belongs to the top ten. The CD8+ and CD4+ T cells were isolated magnetically using a negative isolation approach, whereas the TEMRA cells were enriched by FACS. This CDR3 is built from 14 residues. CDR1 SNHLY and CDR2 FYNNEI come from the germline V gene. Trimming removed 7 bases at V and 1 base at J, with 13 bases between.

The source material was CD4+ T cells from PBMCs. This receptor was identified in a human donor with multiple sclerosis. J is TRBJ1-1 and V is TRBV2; D unclear. The CDR3, as DNA: TGTGCCAGCACTTATATTGACACGAACACTGAAGCTTTCTTT. The encoded protein is CASTYIDTNTEAFF.